The 15 T cell receptor beta chains listed next were all sequenced from one sample in a study of TIL therapy for anti-PD-1-resistant metastatic lung cancer. This was the immunoSEQ v3 assay. Produced via immunoSEQ multiplex PCR; TCRdb's table is partial and in-frame only. Of just under 60,000 clones listed, about two thirds were seen once; the top ten hold about 6.3%. Documented time point: pre-treatment sample, taken before nivolumab and TIL therapy. Specimen: blood, collected at baseline. The receptors derive from a person between 25 and 80 years old with non-small cell lung cancer.

The chain combines TRBV13 with TRBJ2-7; D perhaps matches TRBD2 (6 bases). The CDR3 totals 16 residues. The germline V gene encodes CDR1 PRHDT and CDR2 FYEKMQ (reference sequence). Trimming took 0 bases from V and 5 from J, leaving 17 bases between them. The CDR3 DNA sequence: TGTGCCAGCAGCTTAGGCGGGGCTAGCGTAGTCGACGAGCAGTACTTC. Translation: CASSLGGASVVDEQYF.

The chain has TRBV15 and TRBJ1-5; 9 positions agree with TRBD1. The CDR3 length is 15 residues. J gave up 4 bases and V 5 bases, and 6 bases lay outside the gene matches. Germline CDR1 is LNHNV and CDR2 is YYDKDF (reference sequence). The CDR3 coding sequence is TGTGCCACCAGCCCTGGGGACAGGGAAAATCAGCCCCAGCATTTT. Protein: CATSPGDRENQPQHF.

The rearrangement uses TRBV30 and TRBJ1-2; D is perhaps TRBD1 (5 bases). V was cut by 2 bases and J by 6 bases, with 10 bases left in between. The length of the CDR3 is 12 residues. The germline V gene has CDR1 GTSNPN and CDR2 SVGIG (reference sequence). The chain's CDR3 is CAWSPGTDGYTF. The CDR3 coding sequence is TGTGCCTGGAGTCCCGGGACCGATGGCTACACCTTC.

The chain recombines TRBV11-2 with TRBJ2-7, with D unclear. Per germline, CDR1 SGHAT and CDR2 FQNNGV. The CDR3 sequence is 15 residues long. V dropped 2 bases and J dropped 9 bases, with 20 bases sitting between them. The CDR3 loop is CASSLINAKGTVQYF. The DNA of the CDR3 is TGTGCCAGCAGCTTAATCAATGCGAAGGGCACTGTGCAGTACTTC.

This clone turned up a few times. The V gene is TRBV7-9, the J gene TRBJ1-6, with 9 bases aligning to TRBD1. This CDR3 comprises 12 residues. Germline CDR1 is SEHNR and CDR2 is FQNEAQ (reference sequence). Losses at the gene ends were 5 bases for V and 14 bases for J; bases not matched to a gene: 4. This CDR3 is CASSLQGAALHF. CDR3 nucleotide sequence: TGTGCCAGCAGCCTACAGGGGGCGGCCCTCCACTTT.

CDR3 sequence reads: CASSDASESTDTQYF. CDR3 DNA sequence: TGTGCCAGCAGCGACGCCAGCGAAAGCACAGATACGCAGTATTTT. The chain has TRBV11-2 and TRBJ2-3, with D unclear. Trimming shortened V by 5 bases and J by 0 bases, and 12 bases separated the two germline ends. Per the germline V gene, CDR1 is SGHAT and CDR2 is FQNNGV. The CDR3 is made up of 15 amino acids.

CDR3 amino acids: CASRERTSLYNEQFF. In DNA form, the CDR3 reads TGTGCCAGCAGAGAGCGCACTTCCTTATACAATGAGCAGTTCTTC. The chain is built from TRBV2 and TRBJ2-1; D is ambiguous. The CDR3 is 15 amino acids. Trimming stripped 6 bases from V and 4 bases from J, with 16 bases between. The V gene's germline CDR1 is SNHLY and CDR2 FYNNEI.

This chain uses TRBV5-6 with TRBJ2-3; 8 nucleotides match TRBD2. CDR3 length equals 16 residues. V lost 2 bases, J lost 0 bases, and 5 bases stayed unmatched. Germline-derived CDR1 and CDR2 are SGHDT and YYEEEE. CDR3 residues: CASSFGSGTSTDTQYF. Here the CDR3 DNA reads TGTGCCAGCAGCTTTGGTAGCGGGACTAGCACAGATACGCAGTATTTT.

The J gene is TRBJ2-3, the V gene TRBV7-9, with 9 bases lining up with TRBD2. The CDR3 runs to 16 residues. The trim removed 5 bases at V and 3 bases at J, leaving 9 bases unmatched. Germline values: CDR1 SEHNR, CDR2 FQNEAQ (reference sequence). CDR3 in amino acids: CASSDGRSGGTDTQYF. The CDR3 bases are TGTGCCAGCAGCGACGGTAGAAGCGGGGGGACAGATACGCAGTATTTT.

This clone has just a few counts. The rearrangement links TRBV2 to TRBJ1-5; D possibly corresponds to TRBD1 (6 bases). The CDR3 extends over 15 amino acids. Germline assignment: CDR1 SNHLY and CDR2 FYNNEI. V shed 3 bases and J shed 1 base, with 10 bases lying between them. CDR3 amino acids: CASSDRGQSNQPQHF. CDR3 in DNA: TGTGCCAGCAGTGACAGGGGTCAGAGCAATCAGCCCCAGCATTTT.

The table lists this clone with many counts. The rearrangement joins TRBV5-4 to TRBJ1-2, with 7 bases identical to TRBD1. The CDR3 runs 14 residues. The junction had 10 bases not matched to a gene; V was cut back by 3 bases and J by 8 bases. CDR1 and CDR2 (germline): SGHNT, YYREEE (reference sequence). The CDR3 region is CASSSKGQLEGYTF. For the CDR3, the DNA is TGTGCCAGCAGCTCGAAGGGACAGCTCGAGGGCTACACCTTC.

The gene calls are TRBV2 and TRBJ1-1; D remains ambiguous. Germline CDR1 SNHLY, CDR2 FYNNEI. CDR3 length: 13 amino acids. Trimming left V 5 bases short and J 1 base short, with 8 bases between. For the CDR3, the DNA is TGTGCCAGCAGTCTACACCCGAACACTGAAGCTTTCTTT. It specifies CASSLHPNTEAFF.

This clone was seen more than once but under ten times. V is TRBV4-1 and J is TRBJ1-1; 8 positions match TRBD1. The CDR3 totals 15 residues. J gave up 0 bases and V 4 bases, and 4 bases lay outside the gene matches. Germline V gene data show CDR1 as MGHRA and CDR2 as YSYEKL. In DNA form, the CDR3 reads TGCGCCAGCAGCCCGACAGGGGCACTGAACACTGAAGCTTTCTTT. Protein product: CASSPTGALNTEAFF.

The chain joins TRBV29-1 to TRBJ2-5, with D possibly matching TRBD1 (6 bases). The CDR3 runs 13 residues. Trimming removed 6 bases at V and 4 bases at J, with 15 bases between. The germline V gene encodes CDR1 SQVTM and CDR2 ANQGSEA. The CDR3 DNA follows: TGCAGCGTAATTACAGGGACCGGAGAGACCCAGTACTTC. Amino acid sequence: CSVITGTGETQYF.

The V gene is TRBV18, the J gene TRBJ1-6; weak D call: TRBD1 (5 bases). The CDR3 spans 15 residues. Germline values: CDR1 KGHSH, CDR2 LQKENI. With 3 bases removed from V and 12 bases from J, the gap between germline ends came to 18 bases. The CDR3, as DNA: TGTGCCAGCTCACCGTCCGGTCAGGGTAGAGGACCCCTCCACTTT. This codes for CASSPSGQGRGPLHF.